Sequencing of this T cell receptor (beta chain) was carried out in a study of control samples from healthy donors and cancer patients. With 0 bases removed from V and 0 bases from J, the gap between germline ends came to 8 bases. The CDR3 is made up of 15 amino acids. Looked up from germline, CDR1 is SGHNT and CDR2 is YYREEE (reference sequence). Clones were read by immunoSEQ multiplex PCR, and TCRdb kept only the in-frame ones, dropping some. Altogether approximately 35,000 clones are present, over 85% being singletons, with the ten largest covering about 1.7%. Sequenced: PBMCs. The genes are TRBV5-4 and TRBJ2-3; D remains unclear. This receptor was taken from a man aged 40-55 years with colorectal cancer. CDR3 in DNA: TGTGCCAGCAGCTTGGGGCCAACAAGCACAGATACGCAGTATTTT. Translation gives CASSLGPTSTDTQYF.